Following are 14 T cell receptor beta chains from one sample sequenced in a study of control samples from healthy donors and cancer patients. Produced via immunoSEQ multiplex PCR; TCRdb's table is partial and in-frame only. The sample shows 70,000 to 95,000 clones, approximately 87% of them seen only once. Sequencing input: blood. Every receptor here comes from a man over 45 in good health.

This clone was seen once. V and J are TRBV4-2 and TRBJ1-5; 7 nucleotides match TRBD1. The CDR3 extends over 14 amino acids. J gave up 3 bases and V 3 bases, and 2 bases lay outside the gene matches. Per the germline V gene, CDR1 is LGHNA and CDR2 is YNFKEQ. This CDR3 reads CASSQGTVNQPQHF. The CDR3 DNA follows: TGTGCCAGCAGCCAGGGGACAGTCAATCAGCCCCAGCATTTT.

In DNA form, the CDR3 reads TGTGCCAGCAGCCCTTACTACGGAACCTCTGGAAACACCATATATTTT. Protein product: CASSPYYGTSGNTIYF. The rearrangement joins TRBV28 to TRBJ1-3; no firm D call. The length of the CDR3 is 16 residues. Germline CDR1 and CDR2: MDHEN and SYDVKM. Trimming removed 6 bases from V and 0 bases from J, with 15 bases in between. Full variable domain (remainder filled in from reference TRBV28 and TRBJ1-3): DVKVTQSSRYLVKRTGEKVFLECVQDMDHENMFWYRQDPGLGLRLIYFSYDVKMKEKGDIPEGYSVSREKKERFSLILESASTNQTSMYLCASSPYYGTSGNTIYFGEGSWLTVV.

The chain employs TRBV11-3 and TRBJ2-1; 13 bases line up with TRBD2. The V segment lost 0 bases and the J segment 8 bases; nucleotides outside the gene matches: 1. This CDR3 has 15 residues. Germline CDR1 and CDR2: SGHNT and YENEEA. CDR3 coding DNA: TGTGCCAGCAGCTTAGAACTAGCGGGAGGGGATGAGCAGTTCTTC. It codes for CASSLELAGGDEQFF.

In DNA form, the CDR3 reads TGTGCCACCAGTGGCGTTGGTACCCGGACCCAGCATTTT. Encoded protein: CATSGVGTRTQHF. V usage is TRBV24-1 and J usage is TRBJ1-5, with D uncertain. This CDR3 has 13 residues. Germline V gene data show CDR1 as KGHDR and CDR2 as SFDVKD. V was shortened by 5 bases and J by 11 bases, with 15 bases between the two germline ends.

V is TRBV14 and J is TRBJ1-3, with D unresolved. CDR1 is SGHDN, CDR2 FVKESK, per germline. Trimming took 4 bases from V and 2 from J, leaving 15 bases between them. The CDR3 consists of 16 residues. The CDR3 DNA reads TGTGCCAGCAGCCCCCCCGGGAACCTTCCTGGAAACACCATATATTTT. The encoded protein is CASSPPGNLPGNTIYF.

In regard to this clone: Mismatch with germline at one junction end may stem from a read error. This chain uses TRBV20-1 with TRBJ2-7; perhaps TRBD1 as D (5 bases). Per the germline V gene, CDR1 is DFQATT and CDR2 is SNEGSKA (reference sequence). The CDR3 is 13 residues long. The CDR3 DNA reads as TGCAGTGCTAGTGATCAGGGCTCCCACGAGCAGTACTTC. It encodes CSASDQGSHEQYF.

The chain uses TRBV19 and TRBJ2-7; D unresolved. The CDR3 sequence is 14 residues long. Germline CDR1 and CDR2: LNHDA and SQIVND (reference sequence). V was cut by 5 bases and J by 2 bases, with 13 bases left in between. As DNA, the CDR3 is TGTGCCAGTAGTTCTGGTCCCCTAGCCTACGAGCAGTACTTC. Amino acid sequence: CASSSGPLAYEQYF.

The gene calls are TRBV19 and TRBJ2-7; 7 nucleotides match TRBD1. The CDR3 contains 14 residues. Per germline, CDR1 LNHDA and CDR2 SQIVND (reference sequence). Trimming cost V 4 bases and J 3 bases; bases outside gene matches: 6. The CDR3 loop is CASSSPGQLYEQYF. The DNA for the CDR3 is TGTGCCAGTAGTAGCCCGGGACAGCTCTACGAGCAGTACTTC.

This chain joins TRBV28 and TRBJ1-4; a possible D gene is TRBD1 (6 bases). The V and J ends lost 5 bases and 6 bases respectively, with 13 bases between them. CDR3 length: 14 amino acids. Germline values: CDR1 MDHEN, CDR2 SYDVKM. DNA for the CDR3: TGTGCCAGCAGTCTAGGGGGACCGGATGAAAAACTGTTTTTT. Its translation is CASSLGGPDEKLFF.

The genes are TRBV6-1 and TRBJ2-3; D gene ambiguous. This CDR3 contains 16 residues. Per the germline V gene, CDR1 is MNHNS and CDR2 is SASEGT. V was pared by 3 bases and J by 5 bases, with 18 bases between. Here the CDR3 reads CASSDVLRTRGDTQYF. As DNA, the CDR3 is TGTGCCAGCAGTGACGTCTTGAGAACCCGAGGAGATACGCAGTATTTT.

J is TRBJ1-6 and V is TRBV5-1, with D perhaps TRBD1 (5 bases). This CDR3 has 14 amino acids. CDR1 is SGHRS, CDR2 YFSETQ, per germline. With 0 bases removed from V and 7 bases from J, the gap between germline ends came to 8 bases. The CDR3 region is CASSLDGDNSPLHF. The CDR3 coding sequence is TGCGCCAGCAGCTTGGATGGGGACAATTCACCCCTCCACTTT.

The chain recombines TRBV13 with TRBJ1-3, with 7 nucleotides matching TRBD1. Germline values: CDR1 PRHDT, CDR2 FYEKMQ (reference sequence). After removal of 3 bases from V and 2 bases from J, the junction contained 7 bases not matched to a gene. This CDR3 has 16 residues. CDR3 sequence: CASSFPTGEAGNTIYF. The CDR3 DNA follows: TGTGCCAGCAGCTTCCCAACAGGGGAGGCTGGAAACACCATATATTTT.

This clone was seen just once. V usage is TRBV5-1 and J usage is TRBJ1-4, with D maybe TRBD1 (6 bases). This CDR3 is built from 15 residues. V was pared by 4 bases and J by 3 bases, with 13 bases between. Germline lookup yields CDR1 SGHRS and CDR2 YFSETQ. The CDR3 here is CASSQQGFSNEKLFF. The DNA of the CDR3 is TGCGCCAGCAGCCAACAGGGATTTTCTAATGAAAAACTGTTTTTT.

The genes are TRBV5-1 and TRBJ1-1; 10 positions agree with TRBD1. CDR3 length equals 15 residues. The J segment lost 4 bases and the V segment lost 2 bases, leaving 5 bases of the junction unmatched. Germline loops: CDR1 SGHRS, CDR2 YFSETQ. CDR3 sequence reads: CASSFRQGASTEAFF. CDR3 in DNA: TGCGCCAGCAGCTTCCGACAGGGGGCGAGCACTGAAGCTTTCTTT.